These T cell receptor beta chains were read from a single sample in a study of T cells after yellow fever vaccination. From the 5' RACE reads, TCRdb called clonotypes with MiXCR, one entry per CDR3 protein. Of 450,000 to 650,000 distinct CDR3 sequences in the sample, 20% to 25% were seen once. The specimen comprised PBMCs, sampled roughly 20 days after the first yellow fever vaccination. Every receptor here comes from a man younger than 35 who received the YFV17D yellow fever vaccine. Each CDR3 is given with its conserved first and last residue. A D gene is named only where the DNA matches it firmly. Some rows have no size entry. The others give once, few or many, or a class for an expanded clone.

v_gene	abundance	d_gene	j_gene	CDR3aa	CDR3nt
TRBV9	NA	NA	TRBJ2-7	CASSVAGGTTYEQYF	TGTGCCAGCAGCGTAGCTGGGGGGACCACCTACGAGCAGTACTTC
TRBV5-6	few	TRBD2	TRBJ2-3	CASIEGPLAGAAGGSDTQYF	TGTGCCAGCATCGAGGGGCCGCTAGCGGGGGCGGCCGGAGGCTCAGATACGCAGTATTTT
TRBV12-3/TRBV12-4	NA	NA	TRBJ1-4	CASQSHEKLFF	TGTGCCAGCCAGTCCCATGAAAAACTGTTTTTT
TRBV12-3/TRBV12-4	few	TRBD1	TRBJ1-6	CASGGQGASSPLHF	TGTGCCAGCGGGGGACAGGGGGCTAGTTCACCCCTCCACTTT
TRBV20-1	NA	NA	TRBJ2-7	CSAIQGSGNEQYF	TGCAGTGCTATTCAGGGTTCGGGAAACGAGCAGTACTTC
TRBV7-9	many	NA	TRBJ2-2	CASSSQGGPGELFF	TGTGCCAGCAGCTCCCAGGGCGGACCCGGGGAGCTGTTTTTT
TRBV12-3/TRBV12-4	NA	TRBD2	TRBJ2-1	CASRVGLASYNEQFF	TGTGCCAGCAGAGTGGGACTAGCCTCCTACAATGAGCAGTTCTTC
TRBV12-3/TRBV12-4	few	TRBD2	TRBJ2-1	CASSPQTSGDEQFF	TGTGCCAGCAGCCCTCAGACTAGCGGGGATGAGCAGTTCTTC
TRBV19	once	TRBD1	TRBJ1-3	CASRGRTGDHWTLNSGNTIYF	TGTGCCAGTAGGGGCCGGACAGGGGACCACTGGACCCTCAACTCTGGAAACACCATATATTTT
TRBV7-9	many	NA	TRBJ2-1	CASSLVSLSSYNEQFF	TGTGCCAGCAGCTTAGTCTCCCTCAGCTCCTACAATGAGCAGTTCTTC
TRBV28	NA	TRBD1	TRBJ2-5	CASSPGTGRYGATQYF	TGTGCCAGCAGTCCTGGGACAGGGAGGTACGGGGCCACCCAGTACTTC
TRBV13	NA	NA	TRBJ2-7	CASSPPSGFEQYF	TGTGCCAGCAGCCCCCCGTCCGGTTTTGAGCAGTACTTC
TRBV18	NA	NA	TRBJ2-1	CASSPRDYDNEQFF	TGTGCCAGCTCACCAAGAGACTATGACAATGAGCAGTTCTTC